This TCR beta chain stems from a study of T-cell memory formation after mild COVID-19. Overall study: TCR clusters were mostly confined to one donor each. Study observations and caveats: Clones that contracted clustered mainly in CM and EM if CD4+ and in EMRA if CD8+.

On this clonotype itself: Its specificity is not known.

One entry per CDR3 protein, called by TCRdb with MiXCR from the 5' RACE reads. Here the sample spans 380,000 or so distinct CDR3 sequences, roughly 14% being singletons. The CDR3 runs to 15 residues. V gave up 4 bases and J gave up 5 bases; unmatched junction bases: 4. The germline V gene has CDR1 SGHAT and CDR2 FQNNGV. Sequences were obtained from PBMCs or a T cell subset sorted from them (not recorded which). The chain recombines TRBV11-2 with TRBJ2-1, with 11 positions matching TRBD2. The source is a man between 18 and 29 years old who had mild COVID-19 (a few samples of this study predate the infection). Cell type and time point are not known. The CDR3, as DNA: TGTGCCAGCAGCTATAGCGGGGGGGCTCACAATGAGCAGTTCTTC. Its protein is CASSYSGGAHNEQFF.